This paragraph covers one T cell receptor beta chain sequence. Its target antigen remains unknown. Base qualities were left out, and no much larger clone turns up one base away. CDR1 and CDR2 (MNHEY, SMNVEV) derive from the germline V gene (reference sequence). Trimming leaves V shorter by 2 bases and J shorter by 0 bases, with the junction holding 9 bases beyond the gene matches. The CDR3 starts with the cysteine, ends with the phenylalanine, and has 17 residues. CDR3 DNA is the only sequence kept; it has 51 bases, read in frame from the first base. This specimen's time point label, per the study, means: baseline before first vaccination. Samples from vaccinated people were obtained from the UK trials COV001 and COV002, which included a single-blind randomized controlled phase 2/3 trial of AZD1222 (ChAdOx1 nCoV-19) in healthy adults. For TCRbeta chain sequencing, PBMC samples from trial participants were taken at day 0 and at day 28 after the second dose.

These data belong to a study of T cell responses to AZD1222 COVID-19 vaccine (dated by TCRdb to about 2021). Describing the broader study: AZD1222 recipients with second doses at about 4 weeks or about 12 weeks were pooled, because spike-specific TCR depth and breadth did not differ between schedules. A total of over 230 trial participants underwent TCR sequencing, of whom some 210 received two doses of AZD1222 and around 26 received two doses of the MenACWY control vaccine. Trial participants were enrolled into age subgroups of 18-55, 56-69 and 70-plus years, which contained around 150, 28 and 57 TCR-sequenced participants, respectively. General study outcomes and caveats: No day 14 peak-response samples were available, so repertoires were characterized only after the peak T cell response. Epitopes outside the regions mutated in the B.1.351 and B.1.1.7 variants were reportedly recognized by nearly half of the unique spike-specific TCRs. After two AZD1222 doses, spike-specific TCR breadth and depth were significantly higher than at day 0 and than in MenACWY recipients. In the small 56-69-year group, the increase in depth fell short of significance, most likely because of low power. Conclusions about previously exposed vaccinees were limited because only six AZD1222 recipients were SARS-CoV-2 seropositive at baseline. Participants were mostly white British, with more females than males. The authors suggested clonal diversity may have been underestimated. The whole spike protein was spanned by vaccine-associated CD4 TCRs, and dominant responses were seen in regions 160-218 and 743-854.

The CDR3 regions of human TCRbeta chains were subjected to immunosequencing. On the study's bioinformatics: TCRs in the repertoires were matched against a reference library of SARS-CoV-2-specific TCRs that had been generated with the MIRA antigen-specificity platform. Breadth meant the fraction of unique TCRs that were SARS-CoV-2-associated, whereas depth meant the fraction of total T cells that were SARS-CoV-2-associated. Using the MIRA data, each spike-specific TCR was mapped to the spike region that the TCR reacts to and placed in a CD4 or CD8 class. Log10-transformed breadth and depth values were compared by one-way ANOVA with Sidak's multiple comparisons tests. TCRdb holds this immuneACCESS table with in-frame rearrangements only. Some clones are missing; in checked studies, unresolved V genes explain under half, and the rest has no known cause. The DNA gave D and trimming, while V, J and clone size come from that table. The sample table shows approximately 100,000 clones, and 88% are seen once. In total, the top ten clones hold more than 6.5% of the sample.

The TCR sequence derives from an adult in good health. The chain joins TRBV27 to TRBJ2-7; 8 middle bases align to TRBD1. Sequences were derived from peripheral blood, sampled on day 0 of AZD1222 vaccination. The CDR3 loop reads CASSLGIRTGSSYEQYF. The nucleotide sequence is TGTGCCAGCAGTTTAGGTATCAGGACAGGGAGCTCCTACGAGCAGTACTTC.